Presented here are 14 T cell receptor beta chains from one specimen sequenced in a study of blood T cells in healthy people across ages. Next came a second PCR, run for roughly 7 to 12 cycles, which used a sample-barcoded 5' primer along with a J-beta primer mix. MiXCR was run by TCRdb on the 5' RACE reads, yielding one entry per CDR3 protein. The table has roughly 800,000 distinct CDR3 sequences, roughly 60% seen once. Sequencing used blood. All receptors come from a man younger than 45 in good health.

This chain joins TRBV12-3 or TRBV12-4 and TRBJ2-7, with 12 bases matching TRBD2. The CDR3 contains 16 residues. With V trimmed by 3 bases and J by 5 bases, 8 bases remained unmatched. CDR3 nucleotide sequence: TGTGCCAGCAGTTTCCGGCTAGCGGGAGGGGGCAACGAGCAGTACTTC. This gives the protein CASSFRLAGGGNEQYF.

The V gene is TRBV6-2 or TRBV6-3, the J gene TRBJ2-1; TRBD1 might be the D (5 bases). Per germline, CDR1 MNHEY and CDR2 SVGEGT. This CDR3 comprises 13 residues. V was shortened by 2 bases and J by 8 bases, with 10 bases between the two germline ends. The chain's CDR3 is CASSYIVTDEQFF. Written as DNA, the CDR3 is TGTGCCAGCAGTTACATCGTGACAGATGAGCAGTTCTTC.

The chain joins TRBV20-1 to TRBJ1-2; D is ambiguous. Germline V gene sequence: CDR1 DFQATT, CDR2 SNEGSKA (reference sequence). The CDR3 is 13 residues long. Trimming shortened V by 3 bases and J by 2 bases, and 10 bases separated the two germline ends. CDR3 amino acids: CSASRGRNYGYTF. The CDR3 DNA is TGCAGTGCTAGTCGTGGGCGGAACTATGGCTACACCTTC.

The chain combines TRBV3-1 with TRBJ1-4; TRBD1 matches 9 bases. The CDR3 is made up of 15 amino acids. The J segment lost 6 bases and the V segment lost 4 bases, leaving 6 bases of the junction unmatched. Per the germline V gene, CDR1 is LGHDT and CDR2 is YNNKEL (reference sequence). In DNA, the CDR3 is TGTGCCAGCAGCCGGGACAGGGTAAAAGATGAAAAACTGTTTTTT. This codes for CASSRDRVKDEKLFF.

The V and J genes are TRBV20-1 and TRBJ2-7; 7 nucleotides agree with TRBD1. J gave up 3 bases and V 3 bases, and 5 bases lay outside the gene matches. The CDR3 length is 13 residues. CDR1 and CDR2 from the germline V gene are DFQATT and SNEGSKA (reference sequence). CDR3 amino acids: CSARVWDSYEQYF. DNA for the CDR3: TGCAGTGCTAGGGTCTGGGACAGCTACGAGCAGTACTTC.

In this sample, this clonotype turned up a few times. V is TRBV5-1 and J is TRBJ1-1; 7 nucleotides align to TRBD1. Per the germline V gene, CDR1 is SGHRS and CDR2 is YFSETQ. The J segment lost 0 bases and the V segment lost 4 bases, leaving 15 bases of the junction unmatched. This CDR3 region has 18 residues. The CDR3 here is CASSLSAPQGRMNTEAFF. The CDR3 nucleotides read TGCGCCAGCAGCCTCAGTGCCCCACAGGGGAGAATGAACACTGAAGCTTTCTTT.

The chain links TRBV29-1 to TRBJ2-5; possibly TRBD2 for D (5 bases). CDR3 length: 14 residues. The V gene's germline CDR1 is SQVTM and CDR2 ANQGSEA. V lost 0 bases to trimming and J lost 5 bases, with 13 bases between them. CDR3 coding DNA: TGCAGCGTTGAAGATCCTACGGGAAGGGAGACCCAGTACTTC. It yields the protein CSVEDPTGRETQYF.

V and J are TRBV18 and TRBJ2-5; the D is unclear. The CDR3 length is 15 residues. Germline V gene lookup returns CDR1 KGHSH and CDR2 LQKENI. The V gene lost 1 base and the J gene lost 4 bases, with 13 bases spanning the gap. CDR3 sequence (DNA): TGTGCCAGCTCACCACGGGTTAGCTCGGGAGAGACCCAGTACTTC. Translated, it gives CASSPRVSSGETQYF.

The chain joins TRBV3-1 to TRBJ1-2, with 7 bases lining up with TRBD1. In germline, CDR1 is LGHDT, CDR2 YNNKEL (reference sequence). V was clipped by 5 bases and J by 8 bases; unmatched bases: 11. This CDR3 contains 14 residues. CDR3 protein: CASSTTGTASGYTF. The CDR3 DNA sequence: TGTGCCAGCAGCACTACCGGGACAGCAAGCGGCTACACCTTC.

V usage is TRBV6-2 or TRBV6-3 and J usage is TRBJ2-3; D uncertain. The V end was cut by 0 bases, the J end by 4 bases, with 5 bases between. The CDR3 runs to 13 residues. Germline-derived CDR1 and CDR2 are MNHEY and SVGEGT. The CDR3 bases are TGTGCCAGCAGTTACTCGATTCCAGATACGCAGTATTTT. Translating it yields CASSYSIPDTQYF.

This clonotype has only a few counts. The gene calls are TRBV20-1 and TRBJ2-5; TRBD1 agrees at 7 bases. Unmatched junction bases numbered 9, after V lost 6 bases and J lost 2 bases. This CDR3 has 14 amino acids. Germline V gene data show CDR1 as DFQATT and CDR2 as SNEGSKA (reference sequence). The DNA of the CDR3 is TGCAGTGCGCACTCCCAGGGGGTACAAGAGACCCAGTACTTC. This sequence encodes CSAHSQGVQETQYF.

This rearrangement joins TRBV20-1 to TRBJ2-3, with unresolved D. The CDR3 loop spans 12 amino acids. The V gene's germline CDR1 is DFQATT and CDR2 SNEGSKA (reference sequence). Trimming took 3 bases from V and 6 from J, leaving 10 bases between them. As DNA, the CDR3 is TGCAGTGCTAGTACTTCCGCCGATACGCAGTATTTT. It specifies CSASTSADTQYF.

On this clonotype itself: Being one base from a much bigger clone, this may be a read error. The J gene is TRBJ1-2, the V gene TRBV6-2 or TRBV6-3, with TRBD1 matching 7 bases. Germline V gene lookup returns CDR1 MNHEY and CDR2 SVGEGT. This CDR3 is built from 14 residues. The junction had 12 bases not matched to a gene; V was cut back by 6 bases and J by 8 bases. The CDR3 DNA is TGTGCCAGCAGAACCAACAGGGGCCCTACCGGCTACACCTTC. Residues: CASRTNRGPTGYTF.

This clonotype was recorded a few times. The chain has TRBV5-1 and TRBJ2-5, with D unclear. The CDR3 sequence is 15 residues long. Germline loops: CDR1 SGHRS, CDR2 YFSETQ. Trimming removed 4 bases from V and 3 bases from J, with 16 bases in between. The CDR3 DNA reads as TGCGCCAGCAGCCACACTGGCTTCCGAGAAGAGACCCAGTACTTC. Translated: CASSHTGFREETQYF.